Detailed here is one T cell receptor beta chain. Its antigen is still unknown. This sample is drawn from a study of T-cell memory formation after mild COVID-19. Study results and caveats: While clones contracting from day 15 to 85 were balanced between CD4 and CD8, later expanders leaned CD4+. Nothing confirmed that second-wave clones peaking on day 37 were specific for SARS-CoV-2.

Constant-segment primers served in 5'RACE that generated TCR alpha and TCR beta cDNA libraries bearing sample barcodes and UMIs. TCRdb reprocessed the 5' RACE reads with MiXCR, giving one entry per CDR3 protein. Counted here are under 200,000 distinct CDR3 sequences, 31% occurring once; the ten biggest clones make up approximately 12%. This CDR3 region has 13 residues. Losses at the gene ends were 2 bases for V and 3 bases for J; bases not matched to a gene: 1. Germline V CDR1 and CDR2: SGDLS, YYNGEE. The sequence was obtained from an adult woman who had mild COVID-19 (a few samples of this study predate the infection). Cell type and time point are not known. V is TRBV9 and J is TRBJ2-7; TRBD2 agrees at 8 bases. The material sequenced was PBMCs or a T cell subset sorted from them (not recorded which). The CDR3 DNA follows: TGTGCCAGCAGCGTGAGCGGGGGCTACGAGCAGTACTTC. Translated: CASSVSGGYEQYF.